This T cell receptor beta chain emerged from a study of identical twins. CDR3 length equals 13 residues. The germline gives CDR1 MNHNS, CDR2 SASEGT. Trimming stripped 8 bases from V and 5 bases from J, with 13 bases between. After template switching added a universal primer site, the resulting cDNA carried unique molecular identifiers. TCRdb itself ran the 5' RACE reads through MiXCR, one entry per CDR3 protein. The sample shows approximately 230,000 distinct CDR3 sequences, roughly 7.1% of them seen only once. Study-wide results and limits: Researchers caution that invariant MAIT and iNKT cells could partly confound zero-insertion analyses.

This clonotype was seen a handful of times. Its specificity is unknown. In addition, the sample was reused for a study of T cells expressing NK-cell markers. That report adds: Sorted CD3+CD56+NKG2C+, CD3+CD56+NKG2C- and CD3+CD56-NKG2C+ T cells supplied TCR beta repertoires. An anti-gamma-delta TCR antibody was added in several experiments. It restricted sorting to alpha-beta TCR-expressing T cells.

The J gene is TRBJ2-1, the V gene TRBV6-1, with a possible D match to TRBD1 (6 bases). The sample comprised CD8+ T cells sorted from blood. This sequence was found in a woman between 18 and 29 years old in good health. The CDR3 DNA follows: TGTGCCAGCTTTAGGACAGCCGACAATGAGCAGTTCTTC. Translation gives CASFRTADNEQFF.